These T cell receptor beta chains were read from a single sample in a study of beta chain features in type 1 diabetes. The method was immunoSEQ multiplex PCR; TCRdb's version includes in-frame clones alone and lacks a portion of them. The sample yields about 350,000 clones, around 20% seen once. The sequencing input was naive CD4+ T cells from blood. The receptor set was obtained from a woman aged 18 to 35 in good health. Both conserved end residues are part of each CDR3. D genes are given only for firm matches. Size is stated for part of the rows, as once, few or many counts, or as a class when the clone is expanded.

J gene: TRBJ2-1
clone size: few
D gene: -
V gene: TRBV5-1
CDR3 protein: CASSGGQPTSYNEQFF
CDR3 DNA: TGCGCCAGCAGCGGCGGACAGCCGACCTCCTACAATGAGCAGTTCTTC

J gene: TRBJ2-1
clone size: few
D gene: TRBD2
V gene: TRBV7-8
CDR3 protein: CASSNPGLADNEQFF
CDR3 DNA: TGTGCCAGCAGCAACCCGGGACTAGCGGACAATGAGCAGTTCTTC

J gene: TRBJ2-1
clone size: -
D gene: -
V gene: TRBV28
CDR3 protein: CASSPGQAYNEQFF
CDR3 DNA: TGTGCCAGCAGTCCCGGTCAGGCATACAATGAGCAGTTCTTC

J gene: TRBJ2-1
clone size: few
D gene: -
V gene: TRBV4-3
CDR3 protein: CASSQVGGGASEQFF
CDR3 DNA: TGCGCCAGCAGCCAAGTGGGTGGGGGGGCCTCTGAGCAGTTCTTC

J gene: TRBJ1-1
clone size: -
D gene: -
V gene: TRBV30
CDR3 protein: CAWAGLSEAEAFF
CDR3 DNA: TGTGCCTGGGCAGGACTCTCGGAGGCTGAAGCTTTCTTT

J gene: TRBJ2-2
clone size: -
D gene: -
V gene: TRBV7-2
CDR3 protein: CASSLALNPTGTGELFF
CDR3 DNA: TGTGCCAGCAGCTTAGCGCTAAATCCCACAGGCACCGGGGAGCTGTTTTTT

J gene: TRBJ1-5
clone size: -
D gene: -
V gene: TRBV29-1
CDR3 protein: CSVTDRDQPQHF
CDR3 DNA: TGCAGCGTCACGGACAGAGATCAGCCCCAGCATTTT

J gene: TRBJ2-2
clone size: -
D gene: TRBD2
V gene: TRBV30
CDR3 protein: CAWSKSGTTGELFF
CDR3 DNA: TGTGCCTGGAGTAAAAGCGGGACCACCGGGGAGCTGTTTTTT

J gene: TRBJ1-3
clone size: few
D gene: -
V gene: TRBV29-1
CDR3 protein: CSVEEGARRNTIYF
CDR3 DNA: TGCAGCGTTGAAGAAGGGGCAAGGAGAAACACCATATATTTT

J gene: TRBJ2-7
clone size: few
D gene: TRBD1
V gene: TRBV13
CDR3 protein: CASSRNRDRDNYEQYF
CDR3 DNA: TGTGCCAGCAGCCGAAACCGGGACAGGGATAATTACGAGCAGTACTTC

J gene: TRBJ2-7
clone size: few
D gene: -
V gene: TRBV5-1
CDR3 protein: CASSLLADSYEQYF
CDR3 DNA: TGCGCCAGCAGCTTGCTGGCAGATTCCTACGAGCAGTACTTC

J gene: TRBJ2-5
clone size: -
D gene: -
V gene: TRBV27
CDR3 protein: CASKGSGETQYF
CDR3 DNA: TGTGCCAGCAAGGGATCGGGGGAGACCCAGTACTTC

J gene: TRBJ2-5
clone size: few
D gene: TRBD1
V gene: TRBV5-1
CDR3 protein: CASSFIDRAQETQYF
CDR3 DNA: TGCGCCAGCAGCTTCATAGACAGGGCTCAAGAGACCCAGTACTTC